A single sample is the source of the 24 T cell receptor beta chains below, sequenced in a study of T cell responses to AZD1222 COVID-19 vaccine. Sequencing was performed with immunoSEQ multiplex PCR; in TCRdb, only in-frame clones are kept and a portion is missing. The data hold over 110,000 clones, with just under 95% observed a single time. Source: peripheral blood, taken on day 0 of AZD1222 vaccination. The receptors here all came from an adult in good health.

This chain joins TRBV15 and TRBJ2-7, with 8 bases matching TRBD2. Germline V gene lookup returns CDR1 LNHNV and CDR2 YYDKDF (reference sequence). V trimming: 6 bases; J trimming: 3 bases; junction bases outside the gene matches: 10. The CDR3 totals 15 residues. The CDR3 here is CATSRGGSPDYEQYF. In DNA form, the CDR3 reads TGTGCCACCAGTCGGGGGGGGTCACCAGACTACGAGCAGTACTTC.

V usage is TRBV4-1 and J usage is TRBJ2-6, with D possibly called TRBD1 or TRBD2 (5 bases each). This CDR3 has 21 residues. The ends were cut back, 4 bases at V and 2 bases at J, with 27 bases in the middle. Per germline, CDR1 MGHRA and CDR2 YSYEKL. CDR3 sequence reads: CASSPPLKRGVKAPGANVLTF. CDR3 nucleotide sequence: TGCGCCAGCAGCCCTCCCTTAAAGCGAGGGGTCAAGGCACCTGGGGCCAACGTCCTGACTTTC.

The chain uses TRBV7-9 and TRBJ2-5, with no clear D. CDR1 is SEHNR, CDR2 FQNEAQ, per germline (reference sequence). V was trimmed by 2 bases and J by 1 base, leaving 8 bases between them. The CDR3 loop spans 14 amino acids. Written as DNA, the CDR3 is TGTGCCAGCAGCTTAACGGACGTCCAAGAGACCCAGTACTTC. Its translation: CASSLTDVQETQYF.

The rearrangement joins TRBV9 to TRBJ2-1; 8 nucleotides line up with TRBD1. CDR3 length: 15 residues. The germline V gene encodes CDR1 SGDLS and CDR2 YYNGEE. With V trimmed by 2 bases and J by 3 bases, 4 bases remained unmatched. The CDR3 nucleotides are TGTGCCAGCAGCGTCGGACAGGGAAACTACAATGAGCAGTTCTTC. This gives the protein CASSVGQGNYNEQFF.

The chain carries TRBV6-5 and TRBJ1-5; the match to TRBD1 covers 10 bases. Germline lookup yields CDR1 MNHEY and CDR2 SVGAGI. With 4 bases clipped from V and 4 bases from J, the junction kept 4 bases outside the gene matches. The CDR3 sequence is 15 residues long. CDR3 loop: CASSFGTGDNQPQHF. The CDR3 bases are TGTGCCAGCAGTTTCGGGACAGGGGATAATCAGCCCCAGCATTTT.

V gene TRBV5-1 combines with J gene TRBJ2-1; the D gene could be TRBD1 or TRBD2 (5 bases each). The length of the CDR3 is 14 residues. Germline V gene data show CDR1 as SGHRS and CDR2 as YFSETQ. Deletions cut 4 bases from V and 6 bases from J, with 14 bases between. The CDR3 region is CASSPGTESNEQFF. The CDR3 nucleotides read TGCGCCAGCAGCCCCGGGACGGAAAGCAATGAGCAGTTCTTC. The entire variable domain, with the rest obtained from reference TRBV5-1 and TRBJ2-1, is as follows: KAGVTQTPRYLIKTRGQQVTLSCSPISGHRSVSWYQQTPGQGLQFLFEYFSETQRNKGNFPGRFSGRQFSNSRSEMNVSTLELGDSALYLCASSPGTESNEQFFGPGTRLTVL.

This sequence joins TRBV13 and TRBJ1-2; the D is unclear. The CDR3 loop spans 13 amino acids. The V gene lost 5 bases and the J gene lost 8 bases, with 15 bases spanning the gap. Germline V CDR1 and CDR2: PRHDT, FYEKMQ (reference sequence). CDR3 DNA sequence: TGTGCCAGCAGCGTCCAGAGGGCGCGCGGCTACACCTTC. Protein: CASSVQRARGYTF.

V gene TRBV9 combines with J gene TRBJ2-1; D perhaps matches TRBD1 (6 bases). Germline V gives CDR1 SGDLS, CDR2 YYNGEE. This CDR3 has 13 amino acids. Trimming cost V 2 bases and J 5 bases, with 8 bases left between them. CDR3 region: CASSVGTHNEQFF. The CDR3 coding sequence is TGTGCCAGCAGCGTCGGGACACACAATGAGCAGTTCTTC.

The chain is built from TRBV29-1 and TRBJ2-3; D unresolved. Trimming took off 7 bases at V and 10 bases at J, with 18 bases between the two ends. Germline assignment: CDR1 SQVTM and CDR2 ANQGSEA. The CDR3 extends over 12 amino acids. The CDR3 here is CSAAETALPQYF. CDR3 bases: TGCAGCGCCGCCGAGACGGCCCTCCCGCAGTATTTT.

This rearrangement joins TRBV25-1 to TRBJ1-5; 11 bases match TRBD1. Germline V gene lookup returns CDR1 MGHDK and CDR2 SYGVNS. V shed 7 bases and J 5 bases; nucleotides not matched to a gene: 1. The CDR3 sequence is 13 residues long. The CDR3 loop reads CASKGQGDQPQHF. The DNA of the CDR3 is TGTGCCAGCAAGGGACAGGGGGATCAGCCCCAGCATTTT.

This clone was seen a handful of times. The chain combines TRBV12-3 or TRBV12-4 with TRBJ1-5; no clear D gene. The CDR3 is 12 amino acids. V lost 6 bases and J lost 7, with 10 bases in between. The CDR3 spells CASSQPAQPQHF. The CDR3 bases are TGTGCCAGCAGCCAACCAGCCCAGCCCCAGCATTTT.

The chain has TRBV6-2 or TRBV6-3 and TRBJ2-2; TRBD2 matches at 13 bases. J was trimmed by 5 bases and V by 5 bases; bases with no gene match: 14. The germline gives CDR1 MNHEY, CDR2 SVGEGT. CDR3 length: 19 residues. CDR3 sequence: CASSPLPTSGRAGTGELFF. The CDR3 DNA sequence: TGTGCCAGCAGTCCCCTCCCAACTAGCGGGAGGGCCGGGACCGGGGAGCTGTTTTTT.

V usage is TRBV5-6 and J usage is TRBJ1-1; maybe TRBD1 (6 bases). CDR3 length: 15 residues. Between the trimmed V and J ends, which lost 4 bases and 5 bases, there was a span of 18 bases. Germline V lookup: CDR1 SGHDT, CDR2 YYEEEE. CDR3 residues: CASSGGMGALTEAFF. The CDR3 DNA follows: TGTGCCAGCAGCGGGGGCATGGGGGCGCTAACTGAAGCTTTCTTT.

This chain connects TRBV5-8 to TRBJ2-3; 7 positions match TRBD1. Germline CDR1 and CDR2: SGHTS and YDEGEE. The CDR3 sequence is 15 residues long. J gave up 1 base and V 4 bases, and 6 bases lay outside the gene matches. This CDR3 reads CASSLKGAGTDTQYF. The CDR3 region has the DNA TGTGCCAGCAGCCTGAAGGGGGCCGGCACAGATACGCAGTATTTT.

The V and J genes are TRBV5-1 and TRBJ2-1; 7 positions match TRBD2. The CDR3 is 16 amino acids. With 1 base clipped from V and 0 bases from J, the junction kept 4 bases outside the gene matches. In germline, CDR1 is SGHRS, CDR2 YFSETQ. CDR3 nucleotide sequence: TGCGCCAGCAGCTTGAACGGGAGGAGCTCCTACAATGAGCAGTTCTTC. Its protein product is CASSLNGRSSYNEQFF.

This clone has only a few counts. At one of its ends the junction is not consistent with the germline gene, which may arise from a read error. The chain combines TRBV5-1 with TRBJ1-2; 9 bases are a match to TRBD1. The CDR3 covers 15 residues. Germline V gene data show CDR1 as SGHRS and CDR2 as YFSETQ. The CDR3 bases are TGCGCCAGCAGCTTCAACCTACCGGGACAGGGAATCGGAGACTTC. It translates to CASSFNLPGQGIGDF.

V and J are TRBV2 and TRBJ1-2; D is possibly TRBD1 (5 bases). V was trimmed by 2 bases and J by 2 bases, leaving 12 bases between them. The CDR3 runs to 15 residues. Looked up from germline, CDR1 is SNHLY and CDR2 is FYNNEI. In DNA, the CDR3 is TGTGCCAGCAGTGAACTGGCAGGGCCAAACTATGGCTACACCTTC. It translates to CASSELAGPNYGYTF. The full variable domain, with the rest looked up from reference TRBV2 and TRBJ1-2, is EPEVTQTPSHQVTQMGQEVILRCVPISNHLYFYWYRQILGQKVEFLVSFYNNEISEKSEIFDDQFSVERPDGSNFTLKIRSTKLEDSAMYFCASSELAGPNYGYTFGSGTRLTVV.

The J gene is TRBJ2-1, the V gene TRBV5-1; D tentatively reads TRBD1 or TRBD2 (5 bases each). Trimming took off 0 bases at V and 2 bases at J, with 12 bases between the two ends. Looked up from germline, CDR1 is SGHRS and CDR2 is YFSETQ. The CDR3 loop spans 16 amino acids. CDR3 nucleotides: TGCGCCAGCAGCTTGGCAGGGACCCCCGCCTACAATGAGCAGTTCTTC. Translated: CASSLAGTPAYNEQFF.

J is TRBJ1-5 and V is TRBV5-1; no definite D call. V was trimmed by 1 base and J by 0 bases, leaving 11 bases between them. The CDR3 contains 16 residues. Per germline, CDR1 SGHRS and CDR2 YFSETQ. CDR3: CASSLSGPYSNQPQHF. As DNA, the CDR3 is TGCGCCAGCAGCTTGTCAGGTCCATATAGCAATCAGCCCCAGCATTTT.

The CDR3 spells CASRQGPRRTEAFF. CDR3 sequence (DNA): TGTGCCAGCAGACAGGGCCCGCGAAGGACTGAAGCTTTCTTT. The V call is TRBV6-5, the J call TRBJ1-1, with TRBD1 as a possible D gene (6 bases). The CDR3 length is 14 residues. In germline, CDR1 is MNHEY, CDR2 SVGAGI. The V gene lost 6 bases and the J gene lost 5 bases, with 16 bases spanning the gap.

This rearrangement joins TRBV9 to TRBJ2-3, with TRBD2 matching 8 bases. Trimming took 4 bases from V and 5 from J; bases not matched to a gene: 12. The CDR3 is 16 amino acids. The germline V gene has CDR1 SGDLS and CDR2 YYNGEE. The CDR3 loop reads CASSHSGTSFGDTQYF. CDR3 DNA: TGTGCCAGCAGCCATTCAGGGACTAGTTTTGGAGATACGCAGTATTTT.

The sample holds one count of this clone. The chain is built from TRBV15 and TRBJ2-1; D call uncertain. This CDR3 is built from 12 residues. Germline values: CDR1 LNHNV, CDR2 YYDKDF (reference sequence). Trimming took off 0 bases at V and 8 bases at J, with 5 bases between the two ends. The CDR3 nucleotides read TGTGCCACCAGCAGAGATAGGTATGAGCAGTTCTTC. Translating gives CATSRDRYEQFF.

This clone was detected many times. V is TRBV10-1 and J is TRBJ2-2; 8 nucleotides match TRBD2. Germline V gives CDR1 WNHNN, CDR2 SYGVQD (reference sequence). V was pared by 3 bases and J by 5 bases, with 8 bases of the junction left unmatched. The CDR3 runs to 16 residues. For the CDR3, the DNA is TGCGCCAGCAGTGATACCGGGACTAGGGCTACCGGGGAGCTGTTTTTT. This codes for CASSDTGTRATGELFF.

This clone has only one observation. Within the sample, other DNA sequences also encode this same CDR3. This chain's CDR3 is CASSVGRNTEAFF. CDR3 coding DNA: TGTGCCAGCAGCGTGGGGAGAAACACTGAAGCTTTCTTT. V is TRBV9 and J is TRBJ1-1; the D is unclear. Per germline, CDR1 SGDLS and CDR2 YYNGEE. This CDR3 spans 13 amino acids. V was shortened by 2 bases and J by 2 bases, with 7 bases between the two germline ends.